This paragraph reports one T cell receptor beta chain. TCRdb's copy holds only in-frame clones and misses some; the assay was immunoSEQ multiplex PCR. The table shows 95,000 to 150,000 clones, with 87% occurring only once. This record comes from a study of blood T cell repertoires in COVID-19. Across the study: PBMCs, B-cell-depleted T cells, or T cells were the source of the cDNA or gDNA that made up the material.

Germline assignment: CDR1 MNHNS and CDR2 SASEGT. The CDR3 covers 17 residues. V shed 2 bases, J shed 3 bases, and the junction held 6 bases outside the gene matches. The chain is built from TRBV6-1 and TRBJ2-2; TRBD2 matches 10 bases. The sample taken for sequencing was peripheral blood. The sequence was obtained from an older woman with acute or convalescent COVID-19. This CDR3 is CASSERVAGGYTGELFF. CDR3 DNA: TGTGCCAGCAGTGAACGAGTAGCGGGGGGATACACCGGGGAGCTGTTTTTT.